These 25 T cell receptor beta chains were sequenced from one sample in a study of cytomegalovirus exposure and HLA in healthy donors. The PCR contained 60 Vbeta and 13 Jbeta primers. Libraries were prepared by immunoSEQ multiplex PCR; TCRdb keeps only in-frame clonotypes and omits some of them. The table includes around 180,000 clones, roughly four fifths detected once. Material: PBMCs. Receptors originate from a man younger than 35 in good health and CMV-seronegative.

The gene calls are TRBV7-2 and TRBJ1-1, with 12 bases fitting TRBD1. The germline CDR1 and CDR2 sequences are SGHTA and FQGNSA. Losses at the gene ends were 3 bases for V and 4 bases for J; bases not matched to a gene: 6. This CDR3 contains 16 residues. The chain's CDR3 is CASSFTGTGGGTEAFF. The CDR3 DNA reads TGTGCCAGCAGCTTCACCGGGACAGGGGGCGGCACTGAAGCTTTCTTT.

The chain uses TRBV4-3 and TRBJ1-1, with 8 bases that match TRBD1. Germline trimming cut 0 bases from V and 5 bases from J; bases unmatched to any gene: 11. CDR1 and CDR2 (germline): LGHNA, YSLEER. CDR3 length: 17 residues. CDR3 region: CASSQDRSLQGATEAFF. The CDR3, as DNA: TGCGCCAGCAGCCAAGATCGTTCACTTCAGGGGGCGACTGAAGCTTTCTTT.

The chain carries TRBV5-1 and TRBJ2-5, with 7 bases aligning to TRBD2. The end of the DNA is better explained by TRBJ2-7, so the J call may be wrong. This CDR3 region has 23 residues. Germline loops: CDR1 SGHRS, CDR2 YFSETQ. The CDR3, as DNA: TGCGCCAGCAGCGGCGACCGGGACCGAAAGCGGGACTCGTTAGTACTTAGCTCCTACGAGCAGTACTTC. Amino acids: CASSGDRDRKRDSLVLSSYEQYF.

Remarks on this clone: At the DNA level, this CDR3 is encoded by other sequences in the same sample as well. The CDR3 is CAIRGTGDQPQHF. CDR3 DNA: TGTGCCATCAGAGGGACAGGGGACCAGCCCCAGCATTTT. The J gene is TRBJ1-5, the V gene TRBV10-3, with TRBD1 matching 10 bases. Trimming cost V 6 bases and J 7 bases; bases outside gene matches: 3. This CDR3 has 13 residues. Per germline, CDR1 ENHRY and CDR2 SYGVKD.

The chain carries TRBV7-8 and TRBJ2-3, with unresolved D. The germline gives CDR1 SGHVS, CDR2 FQNEAQ. Trimming cost V 6 bases and J 3 bases, with 10 bases left between them. The CDR3 has 13 residues. The CDR3 sequence: CASSRSRTDTQYF. The DNA for the CDR3 is TGTGCCAGCAGTCGTAGTCGAACAGATACGCAGTATTTT.

The chain carries TRBV28 and TRBJ2-3, with D hard to call. The ends were cut back, 2 bases at V and 6 bases at J, with 6 bases in the middle. The CDR3 consists of 12 residues. Germline V gene data show CDR1 as MDHEN and CDR2 as SYDVKM. The CDR3 reads CASSLGPDTQYF. The CDR3 DNA reads as TGTGCCAGCAGTTTAGGGCCTGATACGCAGTATTTT.

The rearrangement joins TRBV29-1 to TRBJ2-2; a weak D match, TRBD1 (5 bases). Germline-derived CDR1 and CDR2 are SQVTM and ANQGSEA. The CDR3 loop spans 14 amino acids. Between the trimmed V and J ends, which lost 5 bases and 3 bases, there was a span of 13 bases. The CDR3 coding sequence is TGCAGCGTTCGCAGGGAAGGGGACACCGGGGAGCTGTTTTTT. Amino acid sequence: CSVRREGDTGELFF.

The chain combines TRBV5-4 with TRBJ2-2, with TRBD2 matching over 7 bases. The CDR3 is 16 amino acids. CDR1 and CDR2 from the germline V gene are SGHNT and YYREEE (reference sequence). The J segment lost 7 bases and the V segment lost 4 bases, leaving 13 bases of the junction unmatched. CDR3 coding DNA: TGTGCCAGCAGCCTTCCTAGCGGATGGGACGACGGGGAGCTGTTTTTT. It codes for CASSLPSGWDDGELFF.

V usage is TRBV28 and J usage is TRBJ2-3; D is ambiguous. CDR3 length: 12 amino acids. Looked up from germline, CDR1 is MDHEN and CDR2 is SYDVKM. With 3 bases removed from V and 4 bases from J, the gap between germline ends came to 5 bases. The CDR3 DNA reads TGTGCCAGCAGTTTTCGTCCAGATACGCAGTATTTT. Its translation: CASSFRPDTQYF.

The J gene is TRBJ1-6, the V gene TRBV7-3, with D hard to call. Germline V gives CDR1 SGHTA, CDR2 FQGTGA. Trimming removed 2 bases at V and 8 bases at J, with 7 bases between. The CDR3 spans 13 residues. For the CDR3, the DNA is TGTGCCAGCAGCTTAGAACGGGATTCACCCCTCCACTTT. Amino acids: CASSLERDSPLHF.

Comments on this clone: This CDR3 is also generated by other DNA sequences in the sample. The CDR3 bases are TGTGCCAGCAGCTTAGGGAGGAGCTCCTACGAGCAGTACTTC. It specifies CASSLGRSSYEQYF. The chain joins TRBV7-2 to TRBJ2-7; a weak D match, TRBD2 (5 bases). Germline values: CDR1 SGHTA, CDR2 FQGNSA. V gave up 1 base and J gave up 0 bases, with 7 bases separating them. CDR3 size: 14 residues.

The chain uses TRBV19 and TRBJ1-3, with D unresolved. With 3 bases removed from V and 2 bases from J, the gap between germline ends came to 11 bases. The length of the CDR3 is 15 residues. Germline lookup yields CDR1 LNHDA and CDR2 SQIVND (reference sequence). The CDR3 loop reads CASSIGVHPGNTIYF. CDR3 DNA: TGTGCCAGTAGTATTGGAGTACACCCTGGAAACACCATATATTTT.

The chain couples TRBV7-9 to TRBJ2-7, with D hard to call. CDR3 length: 16 amino acids. V was trimmed by 1 base and J by 3 bases, leaving 16 bases between them. Germline V CDR1 and CDR2: SEHNR, FQNEAQ (reference sequence). CDR3 region: CASSLGGVGLGYEQYF. The CDR3 nucleotides read TGTGCCAGCAGCTTAGGAGGAGTCGGTCTCGGCTACGAGCAGTACTTC.

CDR3 DNA sequence: TGTGCCAGCAGCTCGAGGGAGGGAAATCAGCCCCAGCATTTT. Translated, it gives CASSSREGNQPQHF. The rearrangement uses TRBV7-9 and TRBJ1-5; D is uncertain. The CDR3 is 14 amino acids. Germline V gene lookup returns CDR1 SEHNR and CDR2 FQNEAQ (reference sequence). The ends were cut back, 4 bases at V and 4 bases at J, with 11 bases in the middle.

J is TRBJ1-4 and V is TRBV4-2; D uncertain. CDR1 LGHNA and CDR2 YNFKEQ come from the germline V gene. Trimming left V 4 bases short and J 5 bases short, with 8 bases between. The CDR3 runs 13 residues. CDR3 in DNA: TGTGCCAGCAGCCCCCGTGAGAATGAAAAACTGTTTTTT. Protein product: CASSPRENEKLFF.

The gene calls are TRBV10-3 and TRBJ1-6; 11 nucleotides line up with TRBD1. The CDR3 contains 15 residues. Losses at the gene ends were 8 bases for V and 4 bases for J; bases not matched to a gene: 4. Germline assignment: CDR1 ENHRY and CDR2 SYGVKD. The CDR3 protein is CAIGQGAGYNSPLHF. CDR3 DNA sequence: TGTGCCATCGGACAGGGGGCCGGGTATAATTCACCCCTCCACTTT.

The genes are TRBV6-5 and TRBJ1-5, with D possibly being TRBD1 (6 bases). CDR1 and CDR2 (germline): MNHEY, SVGAGI. The ends were cut back, 8 bases at V and 4 bases at J, with 12 bases in the middle. The CDR3 loop spans 13 amino acids. CDR3: CASRTDPNQPQHF. CDR3 nucleotides: TGTGCCAGCCGGACAGACCCTAATCAGCCCCAGCATTTT.

This clone turned up a few times. V usage is TRBV6-1 and J usage is TRBJ2-3, with D perhaps TRBD2 (6 bases). With 5 bases removed from V and 0 bases from J, the gap between germline ends came to 9 bases. This CDR3 spans 14 amino acids. The germline gives CDR1 MNHNS, CDR2 SASEGT. The CDR3 sequence is CASSLAESTDTQYF. CDR3 bases: TGTGCCAGCAGTTTAGCGGAAAGCACAGATACGCAGTATTTT.

The rearrangement links TRBV18 to TRBJ2-1; D is uncertain. The CDR3 length is 12 residues. From germline, CDR1 is KGHSH and CDR2 LQKENI. V lost 3 bases to trimming and J lost 5 bases, with 5 bases between them. The CDR3 sequence: CASSPQDNEQFF. CDR3 coding DNA: TGTGCCAGCTCACCGCAGGACAATGAGCAGTTCTTC.

V is TRBV7-2 and J is TRBJ2-7, with TRBD2 identical over 8 bases. Per the germline V gene, CDR1 is SGHTA and CDR2 is FQGNSA. There are 15 residues in the CDR3. V dropped 3 bases and J dropped 7; count of bases not matched to a gene: 11. As DNA, the CDR3 is TGTGCCAGCAGCTTGTCCCGGGGGGGCCGTTTTGAGCAGTACTTC. It encodes CASSLSRGGRFEQYF.

This clone was detected only once. The chain has TRBV10-3 and TRBJ2-2, with TRBD2 identical over 11 bases. The ends lost 6 bases at V and 8 bases at J; junction bases unmatched: 11. This CDR3 is 16 amino acids long. Germline CDR1 ENHRY, CDR2 SYGVKD. The CDR3 region is CAISATSGAPPGELFF. In DNA form, the CDR3 reads TGTGCCATCAGCGCGACTAGCGGGGCGCCTCCGGGGGAGCTGTTTTTT.

V is TRBV6-1 and J is TRBJ1-6, with a possible D match to TRBD1 (6 bases). The CDR3 runs to 16 residues. Trimming removed 0 bases from V and 7 bases from J, with 13 bases in between. Germline CDR1 reads MNHNS; CDR2 reads SASEGT. The CDR3 DNA is TGTGCCAGCAGTGAAGCGGAACCAGGGGTGAATTCACCCCTCCACTTT. Its protein is CASSEAEPGVNSPLHF.

V is TRBV4-3 and J is TRBJ2-1, with a tentative D call TRBD1 (5 bases). There are 17 residues in the CDR3. The ends were cut back, 1 base at V and 0 bases at J, with 13 bases in the middle. Germline loops: CDR1 LGHNA, CDR2 YSLEER. The CDR3 region is CASSQGLRRVSYNEQFF. Written as DNA, the CDR3 is TGCGCCAGCAGCCAAGGTTTGCGCAGGGTCTCCTACAATGAGCAGTTCTTC.

This rearrangement joins TRBV5-4 to TRBJ2-3, with D tentatively TRBD1 (5 bases). The CDR3 runs 14 residues. Germline V gene sequence: CDR1 SGHNT, CDR2 YYREEE (reference sequence). The V end lost 4 bases, the J end lost 0 bases, and 9 bases lay between the germline ends. This CDR3 reads CASSPDSSTDTQYF. The CDR3 DNA follows: TGTGCCAGCAGCCCAGACAGTAGCACAGATACGCAGTATTTT.

The V call is TRBV10-2, the J call TRBJ1-1; no definite D call. The CDR3 length is 14 residues. Germline assignment: CDR1 WSHSY and CDR2 SAAADI. The V gene lost 2 bases and the J gene lost 3 bases, with 10 bases spanning the gap. In DNA form, the CDR3 reads TGCGCCAGCAGTGAGGATCTGAGGGACACTGAAGCTTTCTTT. It yields the protein CASSEDLRDTEAFF.